Below are 31 T cell receptor beta chains sequenced from a single sample in a study of identical twins. MiXCR, run by TCRdb on the 5' RACE reads, gives a single entry per CDR3 protein. The sample lists roughly 690,000 distinct CDR3 sequences, approximately 21% seen once, with 4% to 5.5% in the top ten. The same data also contributed to another study, on T cells expressing NK-cell markers.

The source material was PBMCs. These receptors were collected from a woman aged 18-29 years in good health.

In its sample, this clonotype was seen many times. CDR3 residues: CASSNLGLEADTQYF. CDR3 coding DNA: TGTGCCAGCAGCAATTTGGGATTGGAGGCAGATACGCAGTATTTT. The V and J genes are TRBV21-1 and TRBJ2-3; no check of the table's D call, TRBD2, against the DNA was made. TRBV21-1 is a recognized pseudogene. The CDR3 consists of 15 residues.

This clonotype was detected only once. V gene TRBV7-2 combines with J gene TRBJ2-7; 7 bases agree with TRBD1. The trim removed 3 bases at V and 4 bases at J, leaving 6 bases unmatched. This CDR3 has 14 residues. Germline loops: CDR1 SGHTA, CDR2 FQGNSA. CDR3 region: CASSLDRFQYEQYF. Here the CDR3 DNA reads TGTGCCAGCAGCTTGGACAGGTTCCAGTACGAGCAGTACTTC.

This clonotype was recorded at least ten times. The V call is TRBV20-1, the J call TRBJ2-7; D is uncertain. Trimming took 2 bases from V and 3 from J, leaving 5 bases between them. Germline V CDR1 and CDR2: DFQATT, SNEGSKA (reference sequence). The CDR3 runs to 11 residues. In DNA form, the CDR3 reads TGCAGTGCTAGACAAGACTACGAGCAGTACTTC. It translates to CSARQDYEQYF.

The sample holds a few counts of this clonotype. This rearrangement joins TRBV12-3 or TRBV12-4 to TRBJ2-1, with TRBD2 matching 10 bases. This CDR3 is 15 amino acids long. The V segment lost 6 bases and the J segment 9 bases; nucleotides outside the gene matches: 11. CDR3 nucleotides: TGTGCCAGCAGCCGTCCGGGGAGCGGGAGGGGTGAGCAGTTCTTC. Translated: CASSRPGSGRGEQFF.

The chain recombines TRBV20-1 with TRBJ2-2; 7 bases are a match to TRBD1. The CDR3 runs 16 residues. Germline lookup yields CDR1 DFQATT and CDR2 SNEGSKA (reference sequence). V lost 7 bases, J lost 1 base, and 12 bases stayed unmatched. The CDR3 protein is CSGTYAGTVNTGELFF. The CDR3 bases are TGCAGTGGTACATACGCTGGGACAGTGAACACCGGGGAGCTGTTTTTT.

The V and J genes are TRBV6-5 and TRBJ2-3, with D unresolved. The CDR3 extends over 16 amino acids. V gave up 2 bases and J gave up 4 bases, with 16 bases separating them. In germline, CDR1 is MNHEY, CDR2 SVGAGI. CDR3 DNA: TGTGCCAGCAGTTACGGCAGACCCACTACTTCAGATACGCAGTATTTT. Its translation is CASSYGRPTTSDTQYF.

The chain has TRBV20-1 and TRBJ2-3; D might be TRBD1 (8 bases). The germline CDR1 and CDR2 sequences are DFQATT and SNEGSKA (reference sequence). The CDR3 has 16 residues. The CDR3 here is CSVWGQAAGATDTQYF. Here the CDR3 DNA reads TGCAGCGTCTGGGGACAGGCTGCGGGGGCGACAGATACGCAGTATTTT.

This clonotype was detected ten times or more. The CDR3 sequence is CSAPDASYEQYF. The CDR3 nucleotides are TGCAGTGCTCCAGACGCCTCCTACGAGCAGTACTTC. The genes are TRBV20-1 and TRBJ2-7; D remains ambiguous. The V gene's germline CDR1 is DFQATT and CDR2 SNEGSKA (reference sequence). CDR3 length: 12 residues. V dropped 5 bases and J dropped 0 bases, with 8 bases sitting between them.

The chain has TRBV6-1 and TRBJ1-1; D gene ambiguous. Trimming removed 5 bases at V and 4 bases at J, with 14 bases between. CDR3 size: 14 residues. CDR1 is MNHNS, CDR2 SASEGT, per germline. The CDR3 region is CASSRADFLTEAFF. In nucleotides, the CDR3 is TGTGCCAGCAGTCGGGCGGACTTCCTCACTGAAGCTTTCTTT.

This clonotype was recorded at least ten times. The CDR3 DNA sequence: TGTGCCAGCAGTTCAAAGTACGAGCAGTACTTC. Translation: CASSSKYEQYF. The rearrangement uses TRBV7-9 and TRBJ2-7; D is unresolved. The germline gives CDR1 SEHNR, CDR2 FQNEAQ (reference sequence). Trimming removed 6 bases from V and 4 bases from J, with 7 bases in between. This CDR3 has 11 amino acids.

This clonotype has just a few counts. This rearrangement joins TRBV11-2 to TRBJ2-1; a weak D match, TRBD2 (5 bases). Germline-derived CDR1 and CDR2 are SGHAT and FQNNGV. The CDR3 covers 12 residues. Trimming pared 5 bases from V and 15 bases from J, leaving 17 bases between. The CDR3, as DNA: TGTGCCAGCAGCCAATGGACTTTAGAGTGGTTCTTC. Translating it yields CASSQWTLEWFF.

The V gene is TRBV29-1, the J gene TRBJ1-3, with TRBD1 identical over 7 bases. The V and J ends lost 7 bases and 0 bases, in that order; junction bases with no gene match: 12. CDR3 length: 16 amino acids. Germline CDR1 SQVTM, CDR2 ANQGSEA. DNA for the CDR3: TGCAGCGCAACTAAGCAGGGGGGCATCTCTGGAAACACCATATATTTT. It yields the protein CSATKQGGISGNTIYF.

This CDR3 reads CASSLEYGYTF. CDR3 DNA: TGTGCCAGCAGCTTAGAGTATGGCTACACCTTC. The rearrangement joins TRBV5-6 to TRBJ1-2, with D hard to call. Trimming pared 2 bases from V and 5 bases from J, leaving 4 bases between. The CDR3 is 11 amino acids. CDR1 and CDR2 from the germline V gene are SGHDT and YYEEEE.

CDR3 in amino acids: CASSALSGANVLTF. CDR3 DNA: TGTGCCAGCAGCGCTCTCTCTGGGGCCAACGTCCTGACTTTC. This sequence joins TRBV9 and TRBJ2-6; no firm D call. The CDR3 has 14 amino acids. Germline V CDR1 and CDR2: SGDLS, YYNGEE. V lost 3 bases and J 0 bases, leaving 4 bases between the germline ends.

A few counts support this clonotype. The rearrangement uses TRBV7-9 and TRBJ2-3; TRBD2 aligns across 7 bases. This CDR3 has 16 residues. The germline V gene has CDR1 SEHNR and CDR2 FQNEAQ (reference sequence). After removal of 5 bases from V and 0 bases from J, the junction contained 8 bases not matched to a gene. In DNA form, the CDR3 reads TGTGCCAGCAGCCTCTGGGGAGCGGGGAGCACAGATACGCAGTATTTT. Amino acid sequence: CASSLWGAGSTDTQYF.

V gene TRBV5-8 combines with J gene TRBJ2-1, with a possible D match to TRBD2 (6 bases). The germline V and J ends were trimmed by 10 bases and 7 bases, with 24 bases remaining between them. The CDR3 totals 15 residues. The germline V gene encodes CDR1 SGHTS and CDR2 YDEGEE. The CDR3 protein is CAGLVSRDLVNEQFF. CDR3 coding DNA: TGTGCCGGGCTCGTCTCCCGGGACTTGGTTAATGAGCAGTTCTTC.

J is TRBJ2-3 and V is TRBV12-3 or TRBV12-4, with TRBD2 as a possible D gene (6 bases). This CDR3 comprises 14 residues. The V end was cut by 7 bases, the J end by 3 bases, with 14 bases between. CDR3 DNA: TGTGCCAGCAACGGGGACTCCCAAACAGATACGCAGTATTTT. Its translation is CASNGDSQTDTQYF.

This chain uses TRBV20-1 with TRBJ2-1, with TRBD2 matching over 8 bases. Per germline, CDR1 DFQATT and CDR2 SNEGSKA (reference sequence). V shed 1 base, J shed 4 bases, and the junction held 3 bases outside the gene matches. This CDR3 region has 14 residues. CDR3: CSARAGGAYNEQFF. The DNA of the CDR3 is TGCAGTGCTAGAGCCGGGGGGGCATACAATGAGCAGTTCTTC.

This clonotype was seen more than once but under ten times. The V gene is TRBV6-5, the J gene TRBJ1-5, with D uncertain. Looked up from germline, CDR1 is MNHEY and CDR2 is SVGAGI. The length of the CDR3 is 14 residues. With 0 bases removed from V and 7 bases from J, the gap between germline ends came to 10 bases. The CDR3: CASSYSLFGQPQHF. For the CDR3, the DNA is TGTGCCAGCAGTTACTCTCTTTTCGGGCAGCCCCAGCATTTT.

This clonotype appeared a few times. The CDR3 here is CSARDWTAGNEQFF. In nucleotides, the CDR3 is TGCAGTGCTAGAGATTGGACGGCTGGCAATGAGCAGTTCTTC. The chain combines TRBV20-1 with TRBJ2-1; D ambiguous. Trimming left V 0 bases short and J 6 bases short, with 12 bases between. Germline assignment: CDR1 DFQATT and CDR2 SNEGSKA (reference sequence). This CDR3 comprises 14 residues.

This chain connects TRBV3-1 to TRBJ1-4; D is unclear. The CDR3 loop spans 15 amino acids. Trimming left V 1 base short and J 4 bases short, with 10 bases between. Germline assignment: CDR1 LGHDT and CDR2 YNNKEL (reference sequence). DNA of the CDR3: TGTGCCAGCAGCCAAGGGGCCGGGATTAATGAAAAACTGTTTTTT. Its translation is CASSQGAGINEKLFF.

In this sample, this clonotype turned up many times. The CDR3 sequence is CSVRGYSAYEQYF. DNA for the CDR3: TGCAGCGTTCGGGGATACTCAGCCTACGAGCAGTACTTC. This chain uses TRBV29-1 with TRBJ2-7; a weak D match, TRBD2 (5 bases). The V gene lost 5 bases and the J gene lost 2 bases, with 13 bases spanning the gap. The germline V gene encodes CDR1 SQVTM and CDR2 ANQGSEA. The CDR3 has 13 amino acids.

The V call is TRBV3-1, the J call TRBJ2-1; 9 bases map to TRBD2. Germline V gene sequence: CDR1 LGHDT, CDR2 YNNKEL (reference sequence). V shed 4 bases and J 9 bases; nucleotides not matched to a gene: 7. The CDR3 sequence is 14 residues long. CDR3 nucleotides: TGTGCCAGCAGCCGATTAGCGGGAGTAGGTGAGCAGTTCTTC. This sequence encodes CASSRLAGVGEQFF.

This clonotype was seen a handful of times. The chain joins TRBV12-3 or TRBV12-4 to TRBJ2-1; D is possibly TRBD2 (5 bases). Deletions cut 1 base from V and 7 bases from J, with 11 bases between. The length of the CDR3 is 14 residues. In DNA, the CDR3 is TGTGCCAGCAGTTTAGTACTAGGCTGGAATGAGCAGTTCTTC. Translating gives CASSLVLGWNEQFF.

This clonotype was found a few times. In DNA, the CDR3 is TGCAGTGCTAGAAGGTTTCTAGCGGGGACGACCGGGGAGCTGTTTTTT. Translated, it gives CSARRFLAGTTGELFF. The V call is TRBV20-1, the J call TRBJ2-2; TRBD2 matches 9 bases. The CDR3 has 16 amino acids. V lost 2 bases, J lost 5 bases, and 9 bases stayed unmatched. Germline assignment: CDR1 DFQATT and CDR2 SNEGSKA (reference sequence).

A few counts support this clonotype. The V and J genes are TRBV20-1 and TRBJ2-1, with TRBD2 matching 8 bases. The trim removed 5 bases at V and 9 bases at J, leaving 9 bases unmatched. Germline V gene lookup returns CDR1 DFQATT and CDR2 SNEGSKA (reference sequence). The CDR3 has 13 residues. The CDR3 DNA follows: TGCAGTGCTTGGACTAGCTCGGGATCTGAGCAGTTCTTC. Translation: CSAWTSSGSEQFF.

The chain carries TRBV20-1 and TRBJ1-4, with a weak D call TRBD1 (5 bases). CDR1 and CDR2 from the germline V gene are DFQATT and SNEGSKA (reference sequence). V was trimmed by 3 bases and J by 5 bases, leaving 7 bases between them. The CDR3 contains 12 residues. The CDR3 DNA is TGCAGTGCTAGGGCAGGGAATGAAAAACTGTTTTTT. This gives the protein CSARAGNEKLFF.

This clonotype appeared a few times. The chain links TRBV20-1 to TRBJ2-7; D perhaps matches TRBD2 (7 bases). V dropped 6 bases and J dropped 7 bases, with 22 bases sitting between them. The germline V gene has CDR1 DFQATT and CDR2 SNEGSKA (reference sequence). This CDR3 comprises 14 residues. The CDR3 reads CSAPATRGAGEQYF. The CDR3 DNA reads TGCAGTGCCCCAGCCACCCGGGGGGCCGGAGAGCAGTACTTC.

The chain recombines TRBV12-3 or TRBV12-4 with TRBJ1-6; the match to TRBD1 covers 10 bases. V was clipped by 6 bases and J by 5 bases; unmatched bases: 4. The CDR3 consists of 15 residues. This CDR3 reads CASRTGTGDNSPLHF. The CDR3 bases are TGTGCCAGCAGGACCGGGACAGGGGATAATTCACCCCTCCACTTT.

There are a few counts of this clonotype. The V call is TRBV20-1, the J call TRBJ2-5; tentatively, D is TRBD1 or TRBD2 (6 bases each). Trimming stripped 6 bases from V and 4 bases from J, with 18 bases between. The CDR3 is made up of 14 amino acids. CDR1 is DFQATT and CDR2 is SNEGSKA in the germline V gene (reference sequence). The CDR3 region has the DNA TGCAGTGCCAGGGTCTCGGGGGCCTTAGAGACCCAGTACTTC. Encoded protein: CSARVSGALETQYF.

This clonotype was detected many times. The CDR3 nucleotides read TGCAGTGCTAGAGGGGCCTCCTACAATGAGCAGTTCTTC. Its translation: CSARGASYNEQFF. The chain joins TRBV20-1 to TRBJ2-1; D remains unclear. Germline lookup yields CDR1 DFQATT and CDR2 SNEGSKA (reference sequence). The CDR3 spans 13 residues. Between the trimmed V and J ends, which lost 1 base and 0 bases, there was a span of 4 bases.